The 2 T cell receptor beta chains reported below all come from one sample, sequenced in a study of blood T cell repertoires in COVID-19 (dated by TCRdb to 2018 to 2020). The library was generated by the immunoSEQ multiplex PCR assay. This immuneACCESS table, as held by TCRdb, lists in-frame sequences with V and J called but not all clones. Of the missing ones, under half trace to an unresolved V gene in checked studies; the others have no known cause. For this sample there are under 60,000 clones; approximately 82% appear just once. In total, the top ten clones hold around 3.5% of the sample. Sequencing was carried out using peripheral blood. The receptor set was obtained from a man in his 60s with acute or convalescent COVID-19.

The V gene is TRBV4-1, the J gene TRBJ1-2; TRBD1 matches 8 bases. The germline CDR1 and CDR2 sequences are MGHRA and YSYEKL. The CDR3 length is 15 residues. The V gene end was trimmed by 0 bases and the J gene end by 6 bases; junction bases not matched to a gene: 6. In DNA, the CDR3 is TGCGCCAGCAGCCAAGATGGGAACAGGGGGGATGGCTACACCTTC. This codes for CASSQDGNRGDGYTF.

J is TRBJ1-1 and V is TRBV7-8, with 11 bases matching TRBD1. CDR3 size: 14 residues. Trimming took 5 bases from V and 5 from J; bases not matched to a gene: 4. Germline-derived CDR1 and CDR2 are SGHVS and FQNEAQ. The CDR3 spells CASSDRDRGTEAFF. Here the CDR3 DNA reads TGTGCCAGCAGCGACCGGGACAGGGGGACTGAAGCTTTCTTT.